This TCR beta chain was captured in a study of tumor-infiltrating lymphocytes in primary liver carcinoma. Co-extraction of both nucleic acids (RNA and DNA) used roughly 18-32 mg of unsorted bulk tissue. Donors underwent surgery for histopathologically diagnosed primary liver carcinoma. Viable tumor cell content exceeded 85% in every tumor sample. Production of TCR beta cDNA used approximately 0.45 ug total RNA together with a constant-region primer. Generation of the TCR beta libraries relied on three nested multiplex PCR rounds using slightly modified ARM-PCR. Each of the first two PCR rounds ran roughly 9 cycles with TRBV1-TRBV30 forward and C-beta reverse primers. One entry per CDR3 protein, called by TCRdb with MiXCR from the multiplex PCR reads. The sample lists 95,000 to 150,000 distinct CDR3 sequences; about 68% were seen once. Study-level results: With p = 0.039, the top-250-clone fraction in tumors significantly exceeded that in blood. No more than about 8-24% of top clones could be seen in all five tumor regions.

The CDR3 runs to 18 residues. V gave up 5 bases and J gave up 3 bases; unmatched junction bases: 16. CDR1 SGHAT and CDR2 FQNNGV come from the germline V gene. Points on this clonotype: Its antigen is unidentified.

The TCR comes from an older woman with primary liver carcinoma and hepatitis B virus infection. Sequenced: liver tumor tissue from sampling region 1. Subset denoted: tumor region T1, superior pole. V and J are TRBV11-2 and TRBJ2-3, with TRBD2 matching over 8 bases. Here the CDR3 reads CASSPRYLGTRRTDTQYF. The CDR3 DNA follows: TGTGCCAGCAGCCCCAGATACCTTGGGACTAGGAGGACAGATACGCAGTATTTT.